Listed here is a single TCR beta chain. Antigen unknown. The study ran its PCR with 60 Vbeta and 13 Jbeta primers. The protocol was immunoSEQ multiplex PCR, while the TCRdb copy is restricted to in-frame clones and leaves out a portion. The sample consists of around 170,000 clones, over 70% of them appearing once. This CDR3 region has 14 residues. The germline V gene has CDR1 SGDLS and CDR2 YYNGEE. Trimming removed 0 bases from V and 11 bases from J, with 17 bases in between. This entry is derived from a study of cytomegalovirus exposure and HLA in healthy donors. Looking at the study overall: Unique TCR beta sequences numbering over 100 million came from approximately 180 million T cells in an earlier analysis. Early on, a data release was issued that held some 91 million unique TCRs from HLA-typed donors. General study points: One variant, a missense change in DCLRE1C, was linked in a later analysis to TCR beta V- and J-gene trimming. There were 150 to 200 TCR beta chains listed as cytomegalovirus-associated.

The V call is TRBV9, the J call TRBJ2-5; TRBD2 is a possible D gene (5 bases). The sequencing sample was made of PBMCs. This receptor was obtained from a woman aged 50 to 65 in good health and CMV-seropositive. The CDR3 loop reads CASSVGSPEREQYF. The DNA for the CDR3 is TGTGCCAGCAGCGTAGGATCCCCCGAGAGGGAGCAGTACTTC. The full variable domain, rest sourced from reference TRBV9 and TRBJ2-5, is DSGVTQTPKHLITATGQRVTLRCSPRSGDLSVYWYQQSLDQGLQFLIQYYNGEERAKGNILERFSAQQFPDLHSELNLSSLELGDSALYFCASSVGSPEREQYFGPGTRLLVL.